This T cell receptor beta chain was identified in a study of early T cells in non-severe SARS-CoV-2 infection. Individual cDNA molecules each received unique molecular identifiers attached to them. TCRdb fed the 5' RACE reads into MiXCR, producing one record per CDR3 protein. This sample has 85,000 to 100,000 distinct CDR3 sequences, with approximately 10% found just once. The table lists this clonotype with many counts. CDR3 length equals 17 residues. The V gene's germline CDR1 is MNHNS and CDR2 SASEGT. Trimming at V came to 4 bases and at J to 5 bases, leaving 10 bases not matched to a gene. This chain connects TRBV6-1 to TRBJ2-1; 11 bases map to TRBD1. This receptor was obtained from an adult who was a healthcare worker with PCR-confirmed SARS-CoV-2 infection or an uninfected control (not recorded which). Sequenced input: whole blood. The DNA for the CDR3 is TGTGCCAGCAGTGGGAACGCCGGGACAGGGGGACACAATGAGCAGTTCTTC. Amino acids: CASSGNAGTGGHNEQFF.